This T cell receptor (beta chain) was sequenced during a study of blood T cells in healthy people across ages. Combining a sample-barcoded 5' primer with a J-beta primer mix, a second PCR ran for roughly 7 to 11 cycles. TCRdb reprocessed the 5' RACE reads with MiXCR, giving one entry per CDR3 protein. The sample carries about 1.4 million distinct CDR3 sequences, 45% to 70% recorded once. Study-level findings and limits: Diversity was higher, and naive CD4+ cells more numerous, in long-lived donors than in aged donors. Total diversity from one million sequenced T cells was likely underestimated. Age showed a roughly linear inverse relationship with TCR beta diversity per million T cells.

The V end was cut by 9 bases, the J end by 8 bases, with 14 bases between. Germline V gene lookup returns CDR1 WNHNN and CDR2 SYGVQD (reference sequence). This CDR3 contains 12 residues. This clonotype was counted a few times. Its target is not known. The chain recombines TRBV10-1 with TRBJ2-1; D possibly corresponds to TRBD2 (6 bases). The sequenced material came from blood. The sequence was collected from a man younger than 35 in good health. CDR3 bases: TGCGCCAGTCGCGGGGCCGGGGATGAGCAGTTCTTC. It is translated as CASRGAGDEQFF.